This is a list of T cell receptor beta chains from one sample in a study of T cell responses to AZD1222 COVID-19 vaccine. The method was immunoSEQ multiplex PCR; TCRdb's version includes in-frame clones alone and lacks a portion of them. In the table there are tens of thousands of clones, approximately 91% of which are singletons. The sample here was peripheral blood, taken on day 0 of AZD1222 vaccination. The receptors were sampled from an adult in good health. CDR3s include the opening cysteine and the closing phenylalanine or tryptophan. D genes are given only for firm matches. Clone size is shown for a subset of rows, as once, few, many or a class of expanded clone.

J gene | D gene | clone size | V gene | CDR3 protein | CDR3 DNA
TRBJ1-2 | . | few | TRBV2 | CASSEVVGGYTF | TGTGCCAGCAGTGAGGTAGTCGGCGGCTACACCTTC
TRBJ1-1 | . | . | TRBV3-1/TRBV3-2 | CASSTRASNTEAFF | TGTGCCAGCAGCACCAGGGCTAGCAACACTGAAGCTTTCTTT
TRBJ2-3 | TRBD1 | . | TRBV2 | CASSGQGAGTDTQYF | TGTGCCAGCAGTGGACAGGGGGCGGGGACAGATACGCAGTATTTT
TRBJ1-1 | . | . | TRBV19 | CASRQVGGVAEAFF | TGTGCCAGTAGACAGGTCGGCGGAGTGGCTGAAGCTTTCTTT
TRBJ1-1 | . | . | TRBV7-2 | CASSRMVDNEAFF | TGTGCCAGCAGCCGGATGGTAGACAATGAAGCTTTCTTT
TRBJ1-5 | . | . | TRBV4-1 | CASSRGRATGSNQPQHF | TGCGCCAGCAGTAGGGGTCGGGCCACGGGAAGCAATCAGCCCCAGCATTTT
TRBJ1-2 | . | . | TRBV29-1 | CSVENVAGSRSGYGYTF | TGCAGCGTTGAGAACGTGGCAGGGAGTAGATCGGGCTATGGCTACACCTTC
TRBJ2-3 | TRBD2 | . | TRBV5-4 | CASRPTSGGTDTQYF | TGTGCCAGCAGGCCTACTAGCGGGGGCACAGATACGCAGTATTTT
TRBJ2-3 | . | once | TRBV7-9 | CASSLAPSVGDTQYF | TGTGCCAGCAGCTTAGCGCCTAGCGTCGGGGATACGCAGTATTTT
TRBJ2-1 | . | . | TRBV6-5 | CASSPLSSYNEQFF | TGTGCCAGCAGTCCCTTGAGCTCCTACAATGAGCAGTTCTTC
TRBJ1-3 | . | once | TRBV5-1 | CASSLEVGSYGNTIYF | TGCGCCAGCAGCTTGGAAGTGGGGTCTTATGGAAACACCATATATTTT
TRBJ2-1 | TRBD2 | . | TRBV24-1 | CATRGGGVYYNEQFF | TGTGCCACCCGTGGCGGGGGGGTCTATTACAATGAGCAGTTCTTC
TRBJ1-1 | TRBD1 | once | TRBV24-1 | CATSGTGTGGVGAFF | TGTGCCACCAGCGGCACCGGGACAGGCGGGGTAGGGGCTTTCTTT
TRBJ1-5 | . | . | TRBV6-5 | CASRRGHYSNQPQHF | TGTGCCAGCAGGCGGGGACATTATAGCAATCAGCCCCAGCATTTT